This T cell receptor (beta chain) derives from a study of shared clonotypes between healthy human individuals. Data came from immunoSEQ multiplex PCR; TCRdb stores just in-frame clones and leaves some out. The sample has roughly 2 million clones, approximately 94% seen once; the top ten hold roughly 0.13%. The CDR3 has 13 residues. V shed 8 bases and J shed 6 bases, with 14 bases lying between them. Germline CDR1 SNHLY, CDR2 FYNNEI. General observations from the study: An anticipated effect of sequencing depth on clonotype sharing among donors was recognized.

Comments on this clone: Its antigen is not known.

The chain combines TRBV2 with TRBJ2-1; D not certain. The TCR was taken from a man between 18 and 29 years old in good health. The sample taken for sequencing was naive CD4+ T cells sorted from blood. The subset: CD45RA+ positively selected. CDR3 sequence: CASDQVRTNEQFF. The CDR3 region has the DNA TGTGCCAGCGACCAAGTAAGGACCAATGAGCAGTTCTTC.